Listed below are T cell receptor beta chains from one sample, sequenced in a study of Ad26.COV2.S vaccination and SARS-CoV-2 variants. Clones were read by immunoSEQ multiplex PCR, and TCRdb kept only the in-frame ones, dropping some. Of hundreds of thousands of clones in the sample, 85% to 90% were seen once. The sequenced sample was peripheral blood, obtained in a trial of Ad26.COV2.S vaccine versus placebo. These receptors came from a person aged 18-60 years who received the Ad26.COV2.S COVID-19 vaccine or a placebo. Each CDR3 is given with its conserved first and last residue. The order of the fields is clone size, V gene, J gene, D gene, CDR3 protein, CDR3 DNA. D genes are given only for firm matches. Only part of the rows carry a size: once, few, many, or a class if the clone is expanded.

abundance: .
v_gene: TRBV7-3
j_gene: TRBJ1-1
d_gene: .
CDR3aa: CASSFIGSTEAFF
CDR3nt: TGTGCCAGCAGCTTTATCGGGAGCACTGAAGCTTTCTTT

abundance: .
v_gene: TRBV5-1
j_gene: TRBJ2-3
d_gene: .
CDR3aa: CASSQPKGISTDTQYF
CDR3nt: TGCGCCAGCAGCCAGCCGAAGGGGATCAGCACAGATACGCAGTATTTT

abundance: .
v_gene: TRBV4-1
j_gene: TRBJ1-1
d_gene: .
CDR3aa: CASSQDLRAPEAFF
CDR3nt: TGCGCCAGCAGCCAAGATCTTAGGGCCCCAGAAGCTTTCTTT

abundance: .
v_gene: TRBV6-5
j_gene: TRBJ1-6
d_gene: .
CDR3aa: CASSYSGYNSPLHF
CDR3nt: TGTGCCAGCAGTTACTCGGGCTATAATTCACCCCTCCACTTT

abundance: once
v_gene: TRBV4-3
j_gene: TRBJ2-3
d_gene: TRBD2
CDR3aa: CASSLTGGASGSLDTQYF
CDR3nt: TGCGCCAGCAGCCTGACGGGGGGGGCTAGCGGGAGTTTGGATACGCAGTATTTT

abundance: .
v_gene: TRBV18
j_gene: TRBJ2-1
d_gene: .
CDR3aa: CASSPLGQLYNEQFF
CDR3nt: TGTGCCAGCTCACCACTCGGACAGCTATACAATGAGCAGTTCTTC

abundance: .
v_gene: TRBV6-2/TRBV6-3
j_gene: TRBJ2-2
d_gene: TRBD2
CDR3aa: CASSRHLAGGDTGELFF
CDR3nt: TGTGCCAGCAGTCGCCACCTAGCGGGAGGGGACACCGGGGAGCTGTTTTTT

abundance: .
v_gene: TRBV28
j_gene: TRBJ1-2
d_gene: .
CDR3aa: CASSLLSPEGRYTF
CDR3nt: TGTGCCAGCAGTTTATTATCTCCGGAGGGGCGCTACACCTTC

abundance: .
v_gene: TRBV7-2
j_gene: TRBJ1-6
d_gene: .
CDR3aa: CASSLQGSSYNSPLHF
CDR3nt: TGTGCCAGCAGCTTACAGGGGAGCTCCTATAATTCACCCCTCCACTTT

abundance: .
v_gene: TRBV30
j_gene: TRBJ1-2
d_gene: TRBD1
CDR3aa: CAYSPGQGYGYTF
CDR3nt: TGTGCCTACTCCCCGGGACAGGGTTATGGCTACACCTTC

abundance: .
v_gene: TRBV5-1
j_gene: TRBJ1-5
d_gene: TRBD1
CDR3aa: CASSLGQGAGQPQHF
CDR3nt: TGCGCCAGCAGCTTGGGACAGGGCGCGGGACAGCCCCAGCATTTT

abundance: .
v_gene: TRBV5-1
j_gene: TRBJ2-7
d_gene: .
CDR3aa: CASSLWQGGEQYF
CDR3nt: TGCGCCAGCAGCTTGTGGCAGGGTGGTGAGCAGTACTTC

abundance: .
v_gene: TRBV4-3
j_gene: TRBJ2-2
d_gene: TRBD2
CDR3aa: CASSHLAGGPSSGELFF
CDR3nt: TGCGCCAGCAGCCATTTAGCGGGAGGGCCCTCGTCCGGGGAGCTGTTTTTT

abundance: .
v_gene: TRBV12-3/TRBV12-4
j_gene: TRBJ2-2
d_gene: .
CDR3aa: CASSQMNTGELFF
CDR3nt: TGTGCCAGCAGCCAAATGAACACCGGGGAGCTGTTTTTT

abundance: .
v_gene: TRBV7-8
j_gene: TRBJ2-3
d_gene: .
CDR3aa: CASSQELYTQYF
CDR3nt: TGTGCCAGCAGCCAGGAACTCTATACGCAGTATTTT

abundance: .
v_gene: TRBV7-9
j_gene: TRBJ2-1
d_gene: .
CDR3aa: CASTPAWGEQFF
CDR3nt: TGTGCCAGCACCCCGGCCTGGGGTGAGCAGTTCTTC

abundance: .
v_gene: TRBV23-1
j_gene: TRBJ2-2
d_gene: TRBD1
CDR3aa: CASSHSDLDRGETGELFF
CDR3nt: TGCGCCAGCAGTCATTCGGATTTGGACAGGGGGGAGACCGGGGAGCTGTTTTTT

abundance: .
v_gene: TRBV7-2
j_gene: TRBJ2-1
d_gene: TRBD1
CDR3aa: CASSPLGQVPRNEQFF
CDR3nt: TGTGCCAGCAGCCCCCTAGGACAGGTACCCCGGAATGAGCAGTTCTTC

abundance: .
v_gene: TRBV4-1
j_gene: TRBJ1-2
d_gene: .
CDR3aa: CASSQPGGTTIRGYTF
CDR3nt: TGCGCCAGCAGCCAACCGGGGGGGACCACAATACGTGGCTACACCTTC

abundance: .
v_gene: TRBV9
j_gene: TRBJ1-4
d_gene: .
CDR3aa: CASSVGGAALEKLFF
CDR3nt: TGTGCCAGCAGCGTAGGAGGGGCAGCACTTGAAAAACTGTTTTTT